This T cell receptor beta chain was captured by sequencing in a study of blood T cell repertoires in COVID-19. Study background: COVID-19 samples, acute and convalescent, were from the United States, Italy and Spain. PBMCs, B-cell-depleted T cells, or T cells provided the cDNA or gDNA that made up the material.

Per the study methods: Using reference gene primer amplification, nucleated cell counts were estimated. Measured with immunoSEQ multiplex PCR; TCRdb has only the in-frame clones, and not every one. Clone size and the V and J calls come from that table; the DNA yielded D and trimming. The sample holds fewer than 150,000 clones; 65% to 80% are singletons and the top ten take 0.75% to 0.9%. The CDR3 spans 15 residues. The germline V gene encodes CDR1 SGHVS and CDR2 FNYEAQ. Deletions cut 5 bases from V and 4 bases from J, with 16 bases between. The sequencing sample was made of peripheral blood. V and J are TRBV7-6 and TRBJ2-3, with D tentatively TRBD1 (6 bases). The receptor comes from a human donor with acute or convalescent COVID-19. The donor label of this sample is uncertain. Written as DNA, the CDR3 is TGTGCCAGCAGCACAACAGGGAGCGTTGCAGATACGCAGTATTTT. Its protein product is CASSTTGSVADTQYF. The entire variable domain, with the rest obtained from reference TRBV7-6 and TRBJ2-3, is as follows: GAGVSQSPRYKVTKRGQDVALRCDPISGHVSLYWYRQALGQGPEFLTYFNYEAQQDKSGLPNDRFSAERPEGSISTLTIQRTEQRDSAMYRCASSTTGSVADTQYFGPGTRLTVL.